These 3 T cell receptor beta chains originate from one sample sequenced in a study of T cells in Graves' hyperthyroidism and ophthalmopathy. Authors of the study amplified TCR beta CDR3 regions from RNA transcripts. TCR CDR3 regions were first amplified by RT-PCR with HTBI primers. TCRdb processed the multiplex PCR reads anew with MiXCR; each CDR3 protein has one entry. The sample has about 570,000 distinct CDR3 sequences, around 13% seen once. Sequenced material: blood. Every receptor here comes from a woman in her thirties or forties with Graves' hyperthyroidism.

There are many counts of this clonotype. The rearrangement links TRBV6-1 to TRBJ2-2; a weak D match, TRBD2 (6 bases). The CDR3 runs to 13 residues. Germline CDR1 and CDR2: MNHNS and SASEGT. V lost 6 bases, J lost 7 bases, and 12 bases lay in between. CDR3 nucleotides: TGTGCCAGCAGACACGGGGGTATCGGGGAGCTGTTTTTT. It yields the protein CASRHGGIGELFF.

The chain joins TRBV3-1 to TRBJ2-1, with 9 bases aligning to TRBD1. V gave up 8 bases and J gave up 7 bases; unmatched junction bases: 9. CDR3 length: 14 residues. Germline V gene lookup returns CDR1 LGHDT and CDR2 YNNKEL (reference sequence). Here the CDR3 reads CASSGTGIKNEQFF. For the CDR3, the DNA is TGTGCCAGCTCGGGGACAGGGATAAAAAATGAGCAGTTCTTC.

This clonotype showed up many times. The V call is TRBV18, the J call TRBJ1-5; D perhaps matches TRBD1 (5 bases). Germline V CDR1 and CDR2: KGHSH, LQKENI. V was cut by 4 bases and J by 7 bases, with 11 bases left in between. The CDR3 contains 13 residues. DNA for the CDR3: TGTGCCAGCTCACAGGGGTATTTCCAGCCCCAGCATTTT. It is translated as CASSQGYFQPQHF.